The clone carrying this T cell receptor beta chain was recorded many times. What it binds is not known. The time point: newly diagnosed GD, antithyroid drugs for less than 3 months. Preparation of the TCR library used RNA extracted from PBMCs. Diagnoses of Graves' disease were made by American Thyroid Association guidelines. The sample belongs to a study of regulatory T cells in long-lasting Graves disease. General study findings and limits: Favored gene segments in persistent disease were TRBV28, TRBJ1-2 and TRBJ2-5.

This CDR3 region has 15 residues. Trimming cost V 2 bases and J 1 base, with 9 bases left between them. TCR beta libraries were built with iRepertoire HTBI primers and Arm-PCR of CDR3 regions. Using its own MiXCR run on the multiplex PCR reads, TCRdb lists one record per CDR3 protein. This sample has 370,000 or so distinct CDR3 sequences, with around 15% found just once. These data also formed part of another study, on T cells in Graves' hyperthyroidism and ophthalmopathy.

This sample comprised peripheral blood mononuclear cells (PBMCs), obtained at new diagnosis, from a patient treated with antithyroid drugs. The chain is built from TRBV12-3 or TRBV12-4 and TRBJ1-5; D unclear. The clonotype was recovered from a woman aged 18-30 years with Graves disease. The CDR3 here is CASSLLGMSNQPQHF. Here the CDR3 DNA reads TGTGCCAGCAGTTTACTTGGGATGAGCAATCAGCCCCAGCATTTT.